This entry describes one T cell receptor beta chain. Germline CDR1 and CDR2: KGHSH and LQKENI. The CDR3 has 13 amino acids. V was trimmed by 5 bases and J by 1 base, leaving 6 bases between them. MiXCR was run by TCRdb on the PCR reads, yielding one entry per CDR3 protein. The sample includes approximately 550,000 distinct CDR3 sequences, about 20% of them seen just once. The data were taken from a study of molecular identifiers for immune sequencing clone quantification. From about 21,000 to 970,000 sorted cells, naive CD8 libraries were generated with 10%, 30% or 50% RNA. The clonotype was recovered from a human donor in good health. Some libraries in this study had Jurkat cell RNA spiked in. The sample was naive CD8+ T cells from blood, with Jurkat cell RNA spiked in. Subset here: FACS-sorted CD8+CD4-CCR7+CD45RA+ naive T cells. The chain is built from TRBV18 and TRBJ1-3; D unresolved. The CDR3: CASSEGSGNTIYF. In nucleotides, the CDR3 is TGTGCCAGCTCAGAGGGATCTGGAAACACCATATATTTT.